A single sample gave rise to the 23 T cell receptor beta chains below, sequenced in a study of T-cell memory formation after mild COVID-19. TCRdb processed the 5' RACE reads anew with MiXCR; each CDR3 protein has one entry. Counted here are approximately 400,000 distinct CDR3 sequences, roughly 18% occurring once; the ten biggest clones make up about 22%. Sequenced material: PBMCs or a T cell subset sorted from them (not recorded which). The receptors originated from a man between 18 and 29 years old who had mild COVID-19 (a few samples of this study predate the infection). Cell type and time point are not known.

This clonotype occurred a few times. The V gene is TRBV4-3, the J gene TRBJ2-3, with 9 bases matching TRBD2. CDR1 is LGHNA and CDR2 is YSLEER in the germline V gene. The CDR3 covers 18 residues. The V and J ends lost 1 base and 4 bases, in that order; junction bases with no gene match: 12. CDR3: CASSQGVAGAAGSDTQYF. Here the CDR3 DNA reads TGCGCCAGCAGCCAAGGGGTAGCGGGGGCCGCGGGATCAGATACGCAGTATTTT.

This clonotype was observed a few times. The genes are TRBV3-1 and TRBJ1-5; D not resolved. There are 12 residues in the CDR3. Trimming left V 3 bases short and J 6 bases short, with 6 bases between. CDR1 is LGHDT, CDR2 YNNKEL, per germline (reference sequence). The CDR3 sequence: CASSHTGQPQHF. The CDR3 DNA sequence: TGTGCCAGCAGCCATACGGGTCAGCCCCAGCATTTT.

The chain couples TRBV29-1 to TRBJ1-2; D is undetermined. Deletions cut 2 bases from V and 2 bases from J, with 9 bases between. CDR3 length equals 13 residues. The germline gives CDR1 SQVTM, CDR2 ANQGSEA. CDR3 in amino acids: CSVEPRGNYGYTF. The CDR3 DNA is TGCAGCGTTGAACCTCGAGGGAACTATGGCTACACCTTC.

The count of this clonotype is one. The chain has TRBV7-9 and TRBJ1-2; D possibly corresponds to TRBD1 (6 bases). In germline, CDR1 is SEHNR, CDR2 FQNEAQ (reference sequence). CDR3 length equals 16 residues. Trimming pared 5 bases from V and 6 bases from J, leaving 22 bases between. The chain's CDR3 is CASSLGAGRQDDGYTF. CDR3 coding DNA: TGTGCCAGCAGCCTGGGGGCGGGCCGACAGGACGATGGCTACACCTTC.

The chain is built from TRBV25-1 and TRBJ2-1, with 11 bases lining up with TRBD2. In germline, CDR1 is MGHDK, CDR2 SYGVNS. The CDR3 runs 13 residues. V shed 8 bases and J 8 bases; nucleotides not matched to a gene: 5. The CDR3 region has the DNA TGTGCCAGCGGACTAGCGGGTGGGGATGAGCAGTTCTTC. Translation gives CASGLAGGDEQFF. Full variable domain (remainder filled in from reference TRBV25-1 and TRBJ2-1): EADIYQTPRYLVIGTGKKITLECSQTMGHDKMYWYQQDPGMELHLIHYSYGVNSTEKGDLSSESTVSRIRTEHFPLTLESARPSHTSQYLCASGLAGGDEQFFGPGTRLTVL.

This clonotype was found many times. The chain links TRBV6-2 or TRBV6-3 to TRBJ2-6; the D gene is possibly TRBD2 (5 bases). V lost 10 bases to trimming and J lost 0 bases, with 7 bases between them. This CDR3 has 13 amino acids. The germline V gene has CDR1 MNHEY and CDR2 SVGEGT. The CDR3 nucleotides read TGTGCCATCGGGAACTCTGGGGCCAACGTCCTGACTTTC. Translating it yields CAIGNSGANVLTF.

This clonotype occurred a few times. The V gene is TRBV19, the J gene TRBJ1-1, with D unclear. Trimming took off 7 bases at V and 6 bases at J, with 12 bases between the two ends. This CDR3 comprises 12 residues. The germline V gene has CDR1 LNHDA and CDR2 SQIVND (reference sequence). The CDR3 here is CASNPGTAEAFF. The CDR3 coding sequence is TGTGCCAGTAATCCCGGAACGGCTGAAGCTTTCTTT.

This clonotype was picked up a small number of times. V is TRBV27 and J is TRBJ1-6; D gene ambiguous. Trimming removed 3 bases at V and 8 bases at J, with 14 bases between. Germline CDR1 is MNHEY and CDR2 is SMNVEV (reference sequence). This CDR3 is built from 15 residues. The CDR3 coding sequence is TGTGCCAGCAGTTTGCTCGGGGTGAACTATTCACCCCTCCACTTT. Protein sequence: CASSLLGVNYSPLHF.

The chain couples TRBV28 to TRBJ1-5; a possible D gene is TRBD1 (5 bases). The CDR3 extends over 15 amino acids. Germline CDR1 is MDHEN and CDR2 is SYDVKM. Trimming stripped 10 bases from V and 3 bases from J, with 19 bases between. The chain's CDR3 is CATTSGHHPNQPQHF. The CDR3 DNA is TGTGCCACCACCTCGGGGCACCACCCCAATCAGCCCCAGCATTTT.

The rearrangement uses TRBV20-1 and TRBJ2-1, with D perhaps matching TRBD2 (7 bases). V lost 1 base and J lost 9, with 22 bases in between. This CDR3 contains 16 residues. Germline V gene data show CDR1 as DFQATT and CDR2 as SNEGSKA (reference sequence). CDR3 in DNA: TGCAGTGCTAGAGGGGGAGACAGGCGGGAGCGTGCTGAGCAGTTCTTC. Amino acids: CSARGGDRRERAEQFF.

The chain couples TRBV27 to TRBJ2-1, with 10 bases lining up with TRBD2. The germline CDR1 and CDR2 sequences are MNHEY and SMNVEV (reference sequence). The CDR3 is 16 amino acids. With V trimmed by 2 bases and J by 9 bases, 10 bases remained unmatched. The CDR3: CASSLLAGEGSGEQFF. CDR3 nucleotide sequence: TGTGCCAGCAGTTTACTAGCGGGGGAAGGTAGCGGTGAGCAGTTCTTC.

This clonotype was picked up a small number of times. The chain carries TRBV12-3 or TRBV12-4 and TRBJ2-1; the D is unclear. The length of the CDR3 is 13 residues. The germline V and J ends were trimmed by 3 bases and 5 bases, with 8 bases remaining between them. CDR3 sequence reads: CASSLPPDNEQFF. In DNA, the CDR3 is TGTGCCAGCAGTTTGCCGCCAGACAATGAGCAGTTCTTC.

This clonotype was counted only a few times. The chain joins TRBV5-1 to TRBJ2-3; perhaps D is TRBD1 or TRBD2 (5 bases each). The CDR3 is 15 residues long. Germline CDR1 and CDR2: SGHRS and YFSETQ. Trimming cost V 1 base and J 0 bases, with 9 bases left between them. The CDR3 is CASSLRGSSTDTQYF. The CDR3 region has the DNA TGCGCCAGCAGCTTGCGGGGCTCGAGCACAGATACGCAGTATTTT.

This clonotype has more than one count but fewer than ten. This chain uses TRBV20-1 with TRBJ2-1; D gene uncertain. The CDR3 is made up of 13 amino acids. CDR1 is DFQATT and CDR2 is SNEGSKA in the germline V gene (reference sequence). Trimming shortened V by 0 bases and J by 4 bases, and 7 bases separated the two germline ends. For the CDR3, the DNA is TGCAGTGCTAGAGAGGGCGGATACAATGAGCAGTTCTTC. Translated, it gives CSAREGGYNEQFF.

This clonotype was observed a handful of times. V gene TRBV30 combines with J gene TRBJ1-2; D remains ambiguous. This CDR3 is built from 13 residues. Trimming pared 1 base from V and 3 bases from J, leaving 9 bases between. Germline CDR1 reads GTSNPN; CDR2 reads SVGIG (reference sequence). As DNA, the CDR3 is TGTGCCTGGAGTGAACGGGTGTACTATGGCTACACCTTC. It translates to CAWSERVYYGYTF.

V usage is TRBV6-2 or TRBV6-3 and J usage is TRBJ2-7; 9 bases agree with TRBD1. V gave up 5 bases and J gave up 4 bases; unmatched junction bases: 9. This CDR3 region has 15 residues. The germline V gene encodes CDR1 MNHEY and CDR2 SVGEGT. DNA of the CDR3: TGTGCCAGCAGTCCAGGGGACAGGGTGGCGTACGAGCAGTACTTC. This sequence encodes CASSPGDRVAYEQYF.

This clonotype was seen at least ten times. This CDR3 is CASSYQTGNTEAFF. CDR3 in DNA: TGTGCCAGCAGCTATCAGACAGGGAACACTGAAGCTTTCTTT. V gene TRBV7-6 combines with J gene TRBJ1-1; TRBD1 is a possible D gene (6 bases). Trimming shortened V by 4 bases and J by 1 base, and 10 bases separated the two germline ends. The CDR3 loop spans 14 amino acids. Germline CDR1 reads SGHVS; CDR2 reads FNYEAQ. Full variable domain (outside the CDR3, taken from reference TRBV7-6 and TRBJ1-1): GAGVSQSPRYKVTKRGQDVALRCDPISGHVSLYWYRQALGQGPEFLTYFNYEAQQDKSGLPNDRFSAERPEGSISTLTIQRTEQRDSAMYRCASSYQTGNTEAFFGQGTRLTVV.

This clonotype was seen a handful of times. CDR3 nucleotides: TGCAGTGCCCTGACAGGGGGCGATCAGCCCCAGCATTTT. It codes for CSALTGGDQPQHF. V gene TRBV20-1 combines with J gene TRBJ1-5; 10 nucleotides agree with TRBD1. The germline gives CDR1 DFQATT, CDR2 SNEGSKA (reference sequence). The CDR3 spans 13 residues. J was trimmed by 5 bases and V by 6 bases; bases with no gene match: 4.

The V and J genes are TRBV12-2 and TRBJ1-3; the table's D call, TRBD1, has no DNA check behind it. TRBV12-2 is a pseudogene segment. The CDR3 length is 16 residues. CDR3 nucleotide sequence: TGTGCAAGTCGCTTAGCCAGGACAGGACACGGAAACACCATATATTTT. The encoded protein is CASRLARTGHGNTIYF.

The CDR3 loop is CAISDMGSSYEQYF. The CDR3 coding sequence is TGTGCCATCAGTGATATGGGCAGCTCCTACGAGCAGTACTTC. This chain connects TRBV10-3 to TRBJ2-7; D not certain. The V end lost 3 bases, the J end lost 0 bases, and 9 bases lay between the germline ends. The CDR3 length is 14 residues. CDR1 ENHRY and CDR2 SYGVKD come from the germline V gene.

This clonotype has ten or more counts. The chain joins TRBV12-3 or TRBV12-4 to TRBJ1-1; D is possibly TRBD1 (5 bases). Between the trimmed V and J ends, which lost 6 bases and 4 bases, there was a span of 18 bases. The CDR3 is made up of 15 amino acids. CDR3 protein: CASSYSGSGVTEAFF. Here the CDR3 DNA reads TGTGCCAGCAGCTACTCCGGGTCGGGGGTCACTGAAGCTTTCTTT.

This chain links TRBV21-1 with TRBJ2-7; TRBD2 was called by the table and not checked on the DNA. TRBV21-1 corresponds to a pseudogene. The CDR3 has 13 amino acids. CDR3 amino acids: CAKLLAGTFEQYV. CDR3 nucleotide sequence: TGTGCCAAGCTACTAGCGGGGACGTTCGAGCAGTACGTC.

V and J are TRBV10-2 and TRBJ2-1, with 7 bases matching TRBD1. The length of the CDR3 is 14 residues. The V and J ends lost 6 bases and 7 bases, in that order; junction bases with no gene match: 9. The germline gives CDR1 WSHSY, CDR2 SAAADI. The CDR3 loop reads CASRKGAPGNEQFF. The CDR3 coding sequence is TGCGCCAGCAGGAAGGGGGCGCCTGGGAATGAGCAGTTCTTC.